The subject of this entry is one TCR beta chain. Its specificity is not known. Sequenced by immunoSEQ multiplex PCR; TCRdb stores in-frame clones only, minus some. The table has tens of thousands of clones, 72% seen once; the top ten hold around 30%. This entry comes from a study of vaccination effects on CD4 cells after COVID-19. Across the whole study: Samples were given by two convalescent patients 16 days and one week before vaccination.

Study results and limitations: Infection- and vaccine-induced clones contracted markedly late after vaccination.

Sequencing followed a ViraFEST assay step that expanded antigen-specific CD4+ T cells with viral peptide pools. Culturing for about 10 days preceded CD4+ T cell isolation. The person had a PCR-confirmed SARS-CoV-2 infection during March to December 2020. Every well housed more than 1.5 million PBMC, which grew in culture alongside about 11 IU/ml IL-2 and roughly 9.8 ug/ml peptides. Days 3 and 7 saw half the medium replaced with IL-2 medium. V lost 0 bases and J lost 4, with 10 bases in between. The CDR3 sequence is 15 residues long. Germline values: CDR1 MNHEY, CDR2 SVGAGI. The rearrangement links TRBV6-5 to TRBJ1-3; D not resolved. The receptor comes from a human donor who had a prior SARS-CoV-2 infection. This material consisted of CD4+ T cells from PBMCs cultured with a peptide pool, taken before COVID-19 vaccination. For the CDR3, the DNA is TGTGCCAGCAGTTACTCGCCTGCTCTGGGAAACACCATATATTTT. Protein sequence: CASSYSPALGNTIYF.